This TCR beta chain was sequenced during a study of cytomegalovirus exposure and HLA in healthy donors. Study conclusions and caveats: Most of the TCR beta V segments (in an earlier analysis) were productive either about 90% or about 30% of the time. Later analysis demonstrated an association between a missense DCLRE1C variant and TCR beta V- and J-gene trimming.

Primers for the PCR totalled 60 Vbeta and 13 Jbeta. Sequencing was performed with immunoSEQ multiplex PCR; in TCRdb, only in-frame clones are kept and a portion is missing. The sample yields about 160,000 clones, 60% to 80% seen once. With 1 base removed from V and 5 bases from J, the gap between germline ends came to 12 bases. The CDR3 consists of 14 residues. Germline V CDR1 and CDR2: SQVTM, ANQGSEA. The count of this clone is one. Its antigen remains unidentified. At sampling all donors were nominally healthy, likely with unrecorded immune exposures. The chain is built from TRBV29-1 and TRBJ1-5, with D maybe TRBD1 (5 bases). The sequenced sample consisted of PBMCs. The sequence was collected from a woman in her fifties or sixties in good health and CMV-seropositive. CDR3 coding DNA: TGCAGCGTTGAAGGGGGCCCGGGGGATCAGCCCCAGCATTTT. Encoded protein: CSVEGGPGDQPQHF.